These 21 T cell receptor beta chains share one sample of origin, sequenced in a study of CD8 T cells in Susac syndrome. The RNA input was roughly 0.45 to 1 ug, and it was reverse transcribed with random hexamers. TCRdb recomputed calls from the immunoSEQ multiplex PCR reads with MiXCR, one row per CDR3 protein. The table lists under 200,000 distinct CDR3 sequences, 85% to 95% of them singletons. Sequencing input: CD8+ T cells from PBMCs. These receptors came from a human donor with Susac syndrome.

This chain connects TRBV20-1 to TRBJ2-3; possibly TRBD2 for D (6 bases). The CDR3 covers 15 residues. From germline, CDR1 is DFQATT and CDR2 SNEGSKA (reference sequence). V lost 3 bases to trimming and J lost 0 bases, with 13 bases between them. CDR3 sequence reads: CSARRGFTSTDTQYF. The CDR3 DNA reads as TGCAGTGCTAGGCGGGGTTTCACTAGCACAGATACGCAGTATTTT.

The sample holds one count of this clonotype. The CDR3 protein is CSARDGGSDTQYF. Here the CDR3 DNA reads TGCAGTGCTAGAGATGGGGGCTCAGATACGCAGTATTTT. The genes are TRBV20-1 and TRBJ2-3; D possibly corresponds to TRBD1 (6 bases). The V end was cut by 0 bases, the J end by 4 bases, with 8 bases between. The CDR3 is made up of 13 amino acids. CDR1 and CDR2 from the germline V gene are DFQATT and SNEGSKA (reference sequence).

V and J are TRBV7-2 and TRBJ1-5; tentatively, D is TRBD1 (6 bases). Germline CDR1 reads SGHTA; CDR2 reads FQGNSA. The CDR3 runs to 16 residues. Trimming removed 1 base at V and 3 bases at J, with 13 bases between. In DNA, the CDR3 is TGTGCCAGCAGCTTAGAGTCAGGGGCTCTCAATCAGCCCCAGCATTTT. Translated, it gives CASSLESGALNQPQHF.

The chain employs TRBV9 and TRBJ2-7, with 7 bases lining up with TRBD1. There are 13 residues in the CDR3. Germline CDR1 is SGDLS and CDR2 is YYNGEE. V trimming: 4 bases; J trimming: 4 bases; junction bases outside the gene matches: 5. CDR3 amino acids: CASSQGDIYEQYF. DNA for the CDR3: TGTGCCAGCAGCCAGGGGGACATATACGAGCAGTACTTC.

This sequence joins TRBV20-1 and TRBJ1-5; 7 bases line up with TRBD1. The V segment lost 0 bases and the J segment 4 bases; nucleotides outside the gene matches: 6. Per germline, CDR1 DFQATT and CDR2 SNEGSKA (reference sequence). There are 15 residues in the CDR3. The CDR3 region is CSAREGQTRNQPQHF. As DNA, the CDR3 is TGCAGTGCTAGAGAGGGACAGACGAGGAATCAGCCCCAGCATTTT.

This clonotype came up a few times. The J gene is TRBJ1-6, the V gene TRBV6-1; D might be TRBD1 (6 bases). Germline values: CDR1 MNHNS, CDR2 SASEGT. The V end lost 7 bases, the J end lost 8 bases, and 15 bases lay between the germline ends. This CDR3 comprises 14 residues. The CDR3 is CASTREGGYSPLHF. The CDR3 coding sequence is TGTGCCAGCACCCGGGAGGGGGGGTATTCACCCCTCCACTTT.

In nucleotides, the CDR3 is TGTGCCAGCAGTACCGGGACAAATAATTCACCCCTCCACTTT. It is translated as CASSTGTNNSPLHF. The chain combines TRBV6-5 with TRBJ1-6, with TRBD1 as a possible D gene (6 bases). Germline CDR1 is MNHEY and CDR2 is SVGAGI. The V end lost 5 bases, the J end lost 5 bases, and 10 bases lay between the germline ends. This CDR3 has 14 amino acids.

This chain uses TRBV19 with TRBJ2-3, with TRBD2 matching 8 bases. Germline V lookup: CDR1 LNHDA, CDR2 SQIVND (reference sequence). V was pared by 5 bases and J by 5 bases, with 6 bases of the junction left unmatched. CDR3 length: 14 amino acids. For the CDR3, the DNA is TGTGCCAGTAGTCGTAGCGGGATGATAGATACGCAGTATTTT. Amino acid sequence: CASSRSGMIDTQYF.

The count of this clonotype is one. The chain recombines TRBV14 with TRBJ2-7; 10 bases are a match to TRBD2. This CDR3 is built from 15 residues. With V trimmed by 3 bases and J by 7 bases, 9 bases remained unmatched. CDR1 is SGHDN and CDR2 is FVKESK in the germline V gene. As DNA, the CDR3 is TGTGCCAGCAGCCACCGAGCGGGGGGGATGGAAGAGCAGTACTTC. As protein: CASSHRAGGMEEQYF.

This clonotype appeared once. The chain joins TRBV20-1 to TRBJ1-5; D is perhaps TRBD1 (6 bases). Germline lookup yields CDR1 DFQATT and CDR2 SNEGSKA (reference sequence). V was clipped by 3 bases and J by 3 bases, with 15 bases between them. The length of the CDR3 is 15 residues. CDR3 nucleotide sequence: TGCAGTGCTAGGGAAAAGGACAGTTACAATCAGCCCCAGCATTTT. Residues: CSAREKDSYNQPQHF.

J is TRBJ2-1 and V is TRBV19, with D perhaps matching TRBD2 (6 bases). Germline V gene sequence: CDR1 LNHDA, CDR2 SQIVND (reference sequence). Trimming took 2 bases from V and 4 from J, leaving 12 bases between them. The length of the CDR3 is 15 residues. The CDR3 nucleotides are TGTGCCAGTAGTATAAGGCCTAGCGAGTACAATGAGCAGTTCTTC. It is translated as CASSIRPSEYNEQFF.

The CDR3 DNA reads TGTGCCATCAGTGAGGGTCTAGAGGAGACCCAGTACTTC. Translating gives CAISEGLEETQYF. J is TRBJ2-5 and V is TRBV10-3; D unclear. Germline V gene lookup returns CDR1 ENHRY and CDR2 SYGVKD. The V and J ends lost 2 bases and 5 bases respectively, with 9 bases between them. CDR3 length equals 13 residues.

The chain is built from TRBV24-1 and TRBJ2-5; D possibly matches TRBD1 or TRBD2 (5 bases each). The CDR3 spans 15 residues. The germline V and J ends were trimmed by 3 bases and 2 bases, with 12 bases remaining between them. Germline loops: CDR1 KGHDR, CDR2 SFDVKD. The CDR3 coding sequence is TGTGCCACCAGTGATCTCCGGGACGGACAAGAGACCCAGTACTTC. Protein sequence: CATSDLRDGQETQYF.

The rearrangement uses TRBV3-1 and TRBJ2-4, with D perhaps TRBD1 (6 bases). Per germline, CDR1 LGHDT and CDR2 YNNKEL (reference sequence). Trimming removed 0 bases from V and 8 bases from J, with 14 bases in between. The CDR3 covers 15 residues. CDR3 sequence reads: CASSQDGGYRDIQYF. The CDR3 DNA sequence: TGTGCCAGCAGCCAAGATGGGGGCTACCGGGACATTCAGTACTTC.

The gene calls are TRBV24-1 and TRBJ1-5, with D unclear. Germline CDR1 reads KGHDR; CDR2 reads SFDVKD. Trimming took off 1 base at V and 2 bases at J, with 5 bases between the two ends. CDR3 size: 14 residues. The CDR3 reads CATSDFQGNQPQHF. The CDR3 DNA is TGTGCCACCAGTGATTTTCAGGGCAATCAGCCCCAGCATTTT.

This clonotype was recorded once. J is TRBJ1-1 and V is TRBV13; D gene uncertain. This CDR3 comprises 14 residues. V gave up 1 base and J gave up 0 bases, with 6 bases separating them. From germline, CDR1 is PRHDT and CDR2 FYEKMQ (reference sequence). CDR3 sequence reads: CASSLARMNTEAFF. CDR3 in DNA: TGTGCCAGCAGCTTAGCCAGGATGAACACTGAAGCTTTCTTT.

The chain is built from TRBV7-9 and TRBJ2-7; 8 bases are shared with TRBD2. J was trimmed by 3 bases and V by 5 bases; bases with no gene match: 6. The CDR3 is made up of 14 amino acids. Germline V gives CDR1 SEHNR, CDR2 FQNEAQ (reference sequence). The CDR3 DNA reads as TGTGCCAGCAGCCCAGCGGGGGACTTCTACGAGCAGTACTTC. Translated: CASSPAGDFYEQYF.

The chain recombines TRBV12-5 with TRBJ2-3; 7 positions agree with TRBD1. After removal of 5 bases from V and 0 bases from J, the junction contained 5 bases not matched to a gene. The CDR3 covers 15 residues. Germline V gene lookup returns CDR1 LGHNT and CDR2 FRNRAP. The CDR3 reads CASGRGQFSTDTQYF. The CDR3 bases are TGTGCTAGTGGTCGGGGACAGTTTAGCACAGATACGCAGTATTTT.

The rearrangement uses TRBV29-1 and TRBJ1-2; D possibly corresponds to TRBD1 (6 bases). V shed 0 bases and J shed 8 bases, with 13 bases lying between them. This CDR3 is built from 13 residues. Germline lookup yields CDR1 SQVTM and CDR2 ANQGSEA. Here the CDR3 reads CSVEEQGVEGYTF. The CDR3, as DNA: TGCAGCGTTGAAGAACAGGGTGTAGAAGGCTACACCTTC.

The gene calls are TRBV28 and TRBJ1-5, with 11 bases that match TRBD1. The V segment lost 5 bases and the J segment 9 bases; nucleotides outside the gene matches: 3. The CDR3 is 13 residues long. Germline CDR1 and CDR2: MDHEN and SYDVKM. CDR3 nucleotides: TGTGCCAGCAGTGGGGACAGGGGGTGGCCCCAGCATTTT. Its protein is CASSGDRGWPQHF.

The chain couples TRBV19 to TRBJ1-5; no firm D call. Trimming pared 6 bases from V and 0 bases from J, leaving 12 bases between. This CDR3 has 15 amino acids. Germline-derived CDR1 and CDR2 are LNHDA and SQIVND (reference sequence). This CDR3 reads CASRDKRYSNQPQHF. The CDR3 DNA reads TGTGCCAGTAGGGATAAGAGGTATAGCAATCAGCCCCAGCATTTT.